This entry describes one T cell receptor (beta chain). Its antigen is unidentified. The length of the CDR3 is 15 residues. The V segment lost 5 bases and the J segment 7 bases; nucleotides outside the gene matches: 8. Germline-derived CDR1 and CDR2 are SGHTA and FQGNSA. These data originate in a study of shared clonotypes between healthy human individuals. Study findings and constraints: Approximately 4.9% of naive CD4 clonotypes were shared across four donors. Clonotype sharing among the donors was expected to vary with sequencing depth.

Around 30,000 T cell genomes, or about 190 ng DNA, went into the sorted-subset replicate PCRs. Assay: immunoSEQ multiplex PCR; the TCRdb copy retains only in-frame clones and omits some. The sample holds roughly 300,000 clones, around 70% seen once. The sequenced sample consisted of memory CD4+ T cells sorted from blood. Subset noted: CD45RA-negative fraction. The source of this sequence is a man aged 25 to 40 in good health. V usage is TRBV7-2 and J usage is TRBJ2-5; 12 positions agree with TRBD2. The CDR3 sequence: CASSHRTSGMGTQYF. The CDR3 nucleotides read TGTGCCAGCAGCCACAGGACTAGCGGGATGGGGACCCAGTACTTC.